This T cell receptor (beta chain) is drawn from a study of blood T cell repertoires in COVID-19. Study context: Researchers got acute and convalescent COVID-19 samples from the United States, Italy and Spain.

Two consecutive negative NP/OP PCR tests, clearance, or resolved symptoms defined Cohort 3 recovery. V was shortened by 0 bases and J by 5 bases, with 19 bases between the two germline ends. The length of the CDR3 is 18 residues. Looked up from germline, CDR1 is MGHRA and CDR2 is YSYEKL. Repertoires were generated with immunoSEQ multiplex PCR, while TCRdb's copy carries only in-frame clones and drops some. This sample has under 450,000 clones; about 87% occur once, and the top ten carry 1% to 1.5%. The chain links TRBV4-1 to TRBJ1-4; tentative D call: TRBD1 (5 bases). The clonotype comes from a man under 40 who had recovered from COVID-19. The sequencing input was PBMCs or T cells enriched from blood (not recorded which). The CDR3 DNA reads TGCGCCAGCAGCCAAGATCTGTTATTGGACATAGAAAATGAAAAACTGTTTTTT. This translates into CASSQDLLLDIENEKLFF.